The entry that follows covers one T cell receptor beta chain sequence. This sample is part of a study of T cell responses to AZD1222 COVID-19 vaccine. The table came from immunoSEQ multiplex PCR; TCRdb's copy has only in-frame clones and leaves some out. This repertoire shows roughly 93,000 clones, approximately 86% found once; its top ten account for approximately 6%. The CDR3 is made up of 14 amino acids. Germline V gene data show CDR1 as SGHTS and CDR2 as YDEGEE. V shed 4 bases and J 6 bases; nucleotides not matched to a gene: 7. The receptor was derived from an adult in good health. Specimen: peripheral blood, collected on day 0 of AZD1222 vaccination. V usage is TRBV5-8 and J usage is TRBJ2-1; TRBD1 aligns across 7 bases. For the CDR3, the DNA is TGTGCCAGCAGCAGGGACAGACGGCTCAATGAGCAGTTCTTC. It encodes CASSRDRRLNEQFF.